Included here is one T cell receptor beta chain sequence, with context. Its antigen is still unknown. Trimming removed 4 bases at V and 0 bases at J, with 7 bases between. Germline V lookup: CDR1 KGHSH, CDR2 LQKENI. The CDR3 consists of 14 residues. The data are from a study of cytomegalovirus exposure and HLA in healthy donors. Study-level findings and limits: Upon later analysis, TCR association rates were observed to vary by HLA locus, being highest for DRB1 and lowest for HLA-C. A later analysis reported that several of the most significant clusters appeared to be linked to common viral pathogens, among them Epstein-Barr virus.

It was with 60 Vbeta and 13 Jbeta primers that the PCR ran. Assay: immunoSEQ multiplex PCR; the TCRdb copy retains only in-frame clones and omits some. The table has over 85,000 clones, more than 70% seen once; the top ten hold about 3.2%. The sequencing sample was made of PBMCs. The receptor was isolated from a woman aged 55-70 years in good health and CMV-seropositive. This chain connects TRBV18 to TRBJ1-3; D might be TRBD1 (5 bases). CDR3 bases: TGTGCCAGCTCACAACAGGTCTCTGGAAACACCATATATTTT. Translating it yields CASSQQVSGNTIYF.